This T cell receptor (beta chain) was observed in a study of technical replicates of blood from a few donors (dated 2017 in TCRdb). A remark on this clone: There is no known antigen for this receptor. Base qualities are not provided; no much larger clone lies one nucleotide away.

Sequences SEHNR (CDR1) and FQNEAQ (CDR2) are obtained from the germline V gene (reference sequence). The trim is 4 bases for V and 4 bases for J, with a gap of 20 bases between the germline ends. The CDR3 contains 16 residues, cysteine and phenylalanine counted. The retained sequence is limited to the CDR3, 48 bases, with the frame set at the first base. Library method: the immunoSEQ multiplex PCR assay. In TCRdb, the immuneACCESS table is reduced to in-frame sequences with V and J assigned. These tables do not hold every clone; where another copy was compared, an unresolved V gene accounts for under half, and the others remain unexplained. This sample comprises roughly 51,000 clones, 93% of them detected only once. The ten biggest clones cover 4.2% of the sample.

Specimen: PBMCs. This chain joins TRBV7-9 to TRBJ2-7; the D gene is perhaps TRBD1, from 6 matching bases. The receptor was isolated from a human donor in good health. Some clones in this sample may be carry-over from other donors' samples. The CDR3 reads as follows: CASSSWTDKPNYEQYF. Here is the DNA: TGTGCCAGCAGCTCCTGGACAGACAAACCCAATTACGAGCAGTACTTC.